This T cell receptor (beta chain) derives from a study of vaccination effects on CD4 cells after COVID-19. Overall study results and limits: The study found marked clonal contraction of infection- and vaccine-induced clones late after vaccination. Small numbers of convalescent patients limited the study. It also lacked early post-infection timepoints.

A word on this clone: Its matching antigen is unknown.

Antigen-specific CD4+ T cells were first expanded with viral peptide pools by the ViraFEST assay and only then sequenced. On roughly day 10 of culture, CD4+ T cells were separated out. Neither prior SARS-CoV-2 infection nor positive nucleocapsid antibodies were present in the vaccine recipients. A density of fewer than 2.5 million PBMC per well was used; these cells were cultured with about 9.1 IU/ml IL-2 and approximately 10 ug/ml peptides. The length of the CDR3 is 15 residues. In germline, CDR1 is ENHRY, CDR2 SYGVKD. Trimming cost V 7 bases and J 7 bases; bases outside gene matches: 11. Sequenced by immunoSEQ multiplex PCR; TCRdb stores in-frame clones only, minus some. The sample has 25,000 to 35,000 clones; around 80% are singletons.

Sequences were derived from CD4+ T cells from PBMCs cultured with SARS-CoV-2 spike peptides, sampled before COVID-19 vaccination. The receptor was derived from a human donor who received a COVID-19 vaccine. The chain joins TRBV10-3 to TRBJ2-7; 12 nucleotides align to TRBD2. In DNA, the CDR3 is TGTGCCATCAAGTCGACTAGCGGGGGCCCCATGGAGCAGTACTTC. Its protein product is CAIKSTSGGPMEQYF.